One sample yielded the 28 T cell receptor beta chains listed below, sequenced in a study of shared T cell receptors in the human thymus. The table came from immunoSEQ multiplex PCR; TCRdb's copy has only in-frame clones and leaves some out. The sample yields hundreds of thousands of clones, 88% seen once. This same sample was also taken into another study, of human thymus T cells.

Sequencing was performed on thymocytes. The receptor set was obtained from a boy younger than two with a congenital heart defect.

CDR3 bases: TGTGCCAGCAGCTGTACCCCCGGTACCTACGAGCAGTACTTC. Its translation: CASSCTPGTYEQYF. The chain recombines TRBV7-9 with TRBJ2-7; D is undetermined. The CDR3 loop spans 14 amino acids. CDR1 and CDR2 (germline): SEHNR, FQNEAQ (reference sequence). V lost 4 bases and J 2 bases, leaving 12 bases between the germline ends.

This rearrangement joins TRBV4-1 to TRBJ2-7; 12 nucleotides align to TRBD2. With V trimmed by 1 base and J by 2 bases, 18 bases remained unmatched. The CDR3 consists of 21 residues. Germline assignment: CDR1 MGHRA and CDR2 YSYEKL. The CDR3 is CASSQGVGASGRVGGAYEQYF. The DNA of the CDR3 is TGCGCCAGCAGCCAAGGGGTTGGGGCTAGCGGGAGGGTCGGCGGGGCCTACGAGCAGTACTTC.

The chain combines TRBV15 with TRBJ2-7; TRBD1 matches at 7 bases. Per germline, CDR1 LNHNV and CDR2 YYDKDF (reference sequence). There are 15 residues in the CDR3. The V gene end was trimmed by 0 bases and the J gene end by 5 bases; junction bases not matched to a gene: 7. The CDR3 nucleotides are TGTGCCACCAGCAGAGACCCGGGACAGTGTAACGAGCAGTACTTC. It is translated as CATSRDPGQCNEQYF.

The chain carries TRBV19 and TRBJ1-4; 7 bases are a match to TRBD1. Germline CDR1 reads LNHDA; CDR2 reads SQIVND (reference sequence). The CDR3 is 13 amino acids. Losses at the gene ends were 8 bases for V and 8 bases for J; bases not matched to a gene: 8. The CDR3 here is CASCDREFEKLFF. For the CDR3, the DNA is TGTGCCAGTTGTGACAGGGAGTTCGAAAAACTGTTTTTT.

The chain recombines TRBV10-2 with TRBJ2-7; a possible D gene is TRBD1 (6 bases). With 3 bases removed from V and 4 bases from J, the gap between germline ends came to 19 bases. Germline V gives CDR1 WSHSY, CDR2 SAAADI. This CDR3 contains 16 residues. Here the CDR3 reads CASSEYLGTPLYEQYF. CDR3 sequence (DNA): TGCGCCAGCAGTGAATATCTTGGGACACCCCTTTACGAGCAGTACTTC.

This chain joins TRBV27 and TRBJ2-1; D is possibly TRBD2 (6 bases). Germline lookup yields CDR1 MNHEY and CDR2 SMNVEV (reference sequence). V lost 5 bases and J lost 5, with 22 bases in between. The CDR3 extends over 17 amino acids. The CDR3 sequence: CASSPRNLAGWNNEQFF. The CDR3 region has the DNA TGTGCCAGCAGTCCCCGTAACTTGGCGGGATGGAACAATGAGCAGTTCTTC.

The rearrangement joins TRBV28 to TRBJ2-2; D perhaps matches TRBD1 (5 bases). Germline V gene data show CDR1 as MDHEN and CDR2 as SYDVKM. V gave up 1 base and J gave up 2 bases, with 8 bases separating them. The CDR3 spans 15 residues. CDR3 region: CASSLSQANTGELFF. CDR3 bases: TGTGCCAGCAGTTTATCACAGGCCAACACCGGGGAGCTGTTTTTT.

This clone was seen only once. V usage is TRBV11-2 and J usage is TRBJ2-5; 13 positions agree with TRBD2. V was pared by 5 bases and J by 5 bases, with 11 bases of the junction left unmatched. The germline V gene encodes CDR1 SGHAT and CDR2 FQNNGV. This CDR3 contains 17 residues. CDR3 residues: CASSDRGTSGMEETQYF. CDR3 DNA sequence: TGTGCCAGCAGCGACAGAGGGACTAGCGGGATGGAGGAGACCCAGTACTTC.

This clone was counted a single time. This chain links TRBV29-1 with TRBJ2-3; 12 bases are a match to TRBD1. Trimming took 1 base from V and 1 from J; bases not matched to a gene: 0. The CDR3 is 15 residues long. CDR1 and CDR2 from the germline V gene are SQVTM and ANQGSEA. The CDR3 loop reads CSVEGDRGRTDTQYF. The CDR3 DNA sequence: TGCAGCGTTGAAGGGGACAGGGGGCGCACAGATACGCAGTATTTT.

V usage is TRBV7-2 and J usage is TRBJ1-3; no firm D call. This CDR3 is 17 amino acids long. The V end lost 1 base, the J end lost 0 bases, and 13 bases lay between the germline ends. From germline, CDR1 is SGHTA and CDR2 FQGNSA. The CDR3 nucleotides are TGTGCCAGCAGCTTAGGTGGCAGGCGATACTCTGGAAACACCATATATTTT. Its translation is CASSLGGRRYSGNTIYF.

The chain links TRBV30 to TRBJ2-7; tentative D call: TRBD2 (7 bases). The CDR3 runs to 13 residues. Per germline, CDR1 GTSNPN and CDR2 SVGIG (reference sequence). Deletions cut 4 bases from V and 7 bases from J, with 17 bases between. CDR3 in amino acids: CAWIKLKGGEQYF. The CDR3 DNA reads as TGTGCCTGGATTAAGTTAAAGGGGGGGGAGCAGTACTTC.

The chain combines TRBV11-3 with TRBJ2-3; TRBD2 matches at 9 bases. The germline gives CDR1 SGHNT, CDR2 YENEEA. The CDR3 totals 17 residues. Unmatched junction bases numbered 10, after V lost 1 base and J lost 5 bases. DNA of the CDR3: TGTGCCAGCAGCTTAGGCCTTAGCGGGAGAAGGGGAGATACGCAGTATTTT. Translated: CASSLGLSGRRGDTQYF.

The chain links TRBV5-6 to TRBJ1-5; D is ambiguous. V lost 3 bases and J lost 1, with 14 bases in between. This CDR3 is 16 amino acids long. The germline V gene has CDR1 SGHDT and CDR2 YYEEEE. CDR3 sequence: CASSSPEATSNQPQHF. The CDR3 DNA follows: TGTGCCAGCAGCTCCCCGGAGGCAACGAGCAATCAGCCCCAGCATTTT.

The gene calls are TRBV6-6 and TRBJ2-3; tentative D call: TRBD2 (6 bases). The CDR3 consists of 14 residues. Germline CDR1 and CDR2: MNHNY and SVGAGI (reference sequence). Trimming shortened V by 11 bases and J by 0 bases, and 15 bases separated the two germline ends. As DNA, the CDR3 is TGTGCCGTCCGGGCGGGACTTAGCACAGATACGCAGTATTTT. As protein: CAVRAGLSTDTQYF.

The rearrangement joins TRBV27 to TRBJ2-4; tentative D call: TRBD1 (5 bases). From germline, CDR1 is MNHEY and CDR2 SMNVEV (reference sequence). V dropped 2 bases and J dropped 3 bases, with 17 bases sitting between them. The CDR3 runs to 17 residues. The CDR3 region is CASSLRWGNHDKNIQYF. In nucleotides, the CDR3 is TGTGCCAGCAGTTTAAGGTGGGGCAATCACGACAAAAACATTCAGTACTTC.

The V call is TRBV10-1, the J call TRBJ2-1; 7 bases align to TRBD1. Germline CDR1 and CDR2: WNHNN and SYGVQD (reference sequence). The CDR3 runs to 14 residues. After removal of 2 bases from V and 7 bases from J, the junction contained 5 bases not matched to a gene. CDR3 bases: TGCGCCAGCAGTGAGGGACAGGCCGTAAATGAGCAGTTCTTC. This gives the protein CASSEGQAVNEQFF.

In this sample, this clone turned up a few times. The rearrangement links TRBV14 to TRBJ2-2; D possibly corresponds to TRBD2 (7 bases). V gave up 8 bases and J gave up 4 bases, with 20 bases separating them. The CDR3 is made up of 16 amino acids. Looked up from germline, CDR1 is SGHDN and CDR2 is FVKESK. CDR3 DNA: TGTGCCAGCGGAACGTCGAGGGGGAGGGTCACCGGGGAGCTGTTTTTT. Residues: CASGTSRGRVTGELFF.

This clone was seen more than once but under ten times. The chain combines TRBV19 with TRBJ2-7; 7 bases align to TRBD2. CDR3 length: 14 residues. V trimming: 5 bases; J trimming: 7 bases; junction bases outside the gene matches: 11. CDR1 LNHDA and CDR2 SQIVND come from the germline V gene (reference sequence). CDR3: CASSFRTRVEEQYF. CDR3 in DNA: TGTGCCAGTAGTTTCCGGACTAGGGTTGAGGAGCAGTACTTC.

The genes are TRBV11-3 and TRBJ1-2; D remains unclear. With 8 bases removed from V and 0 bases from J, the gap between germline ends came to 16 bases. The germline V gene encodes CDR1 SGHNT and CDR2 YENEEA. The CDR3 covers 15 residues. CDR3 region: CASEDTNQPNYGYTF. In DNA form, the CDR3 reads TGTGCCAGCGAAGACACGAACCAGCCTAACTATGGCTACACCTTC.

The chain couples TRBV7-9 to TRBJ2-1; 10 positions agree with TRBD1. The germline CDR1 and CDR2 sequences are SEHNR and FQNEAQ (reference sequence). CDR3 length: 15 residues. Trimming cost V 5 bases and J 5 bases; bases outside gene matches: 6. CDR3 amino acids: CASSQGTGANNEQFF. The CDR3 nucleotides read TGTGCCAGCAGCCAGGGGACAGGGGCAAACAATGAGCAGTTCTTC.

The V gene is TRBV6-5, the J gene TRBJ2-2; possibly TRBD2 for D (5 bases). Germline V CDR1 and CDR2: MNHEY, SVGAGI. The CDR3 covers 14 residues. The V gene lost 6 bases and the J gene lost 7 bases, with 15 bases spanning the gap. CDR3 coding DNA: TGTGCCAGCAGCCTCCAGAGGGAATACGGGGAGCTGTTTTTT. It is translated as CASSLQREYGELFF.

The chain recombines TRBV29-1 with TRBJ2-1, with D maybe TRBD2 (5 bases). There are 13 residues in the CDR3. V was clipped by 4 bases and J by 8 bases, with 15 bases between them. The germline CDR1 and CDR2 sequences are SQVTM and ANQGSEA. The DNA of the CDR3 is TGCAGCGTTGGGGGTGGAGGAAACCATGAGCAGTTCTTC. Translated, it gives CSVGGGGNHEQFF.

This chain uses TRBV9 with TRBJ2-1; 9 bases are a match to TRBD2. Germline V gene lookup returns CDR1 SGDLS and CDR2 YYNGEE. The ends lost 0 bases at V and 7 bases at J; junction bases unmatched: 11. The CDR3 consists of 17 residues. The chain's CDR3 is CASSVGRGRAKWNEQFF. In DNA, the CDR3 is TGTGCCAGCAGCGTAGGTCGCGGGAGGGCCAAATGGAATGAGCAGTTCTTC.

The gene calls are TRBV7-2 and TRBJ2-3; 9 bases line up with TRBD2. CDR1 and CDR2 (germline): SGHTA, FQGNSA. With V trimmed by 6 bases and J by 0 bases, 4 bases remained unmatched. This CDR3 is built from 15 residues. The CDR3 nucleotides read TGTGCCAGCAGACCTAGCGGGACTAGCACAGATACGCAGTATTTT. This codes for CASRPSGTSTDTQYF. Combining the CDR3 with reference TRBV7-2 and TRBJ2-3 gives the whole variable domain GAGVSQSPSNKVTEKGKDVELRCDPISGHTALYWYRQSLGQGLEFLIYFQGNSAPDKSGLPSDRFSAERTGGSVSTLTIQRTQQEDSAVYLCASRPSGTSTDTQYFGPGTRLTVL.

The rearrangement uses TRBV7-2 and TRBJ2-3, with 7 bases matching TRBD2. There are 17 residues in the CDR3. V dropped 5 bases and J dropped 0; count of bases not matched to a gene: 11. CDR1 SGHTA and CDR2 FQGNSA come from the germline V gene. CDR3 DNA: TGTGCCAGCAGCCCGCGGATGGCGGGAGAGAGCACAGATACGCAGTATTTT. Its protein is CASSPRMAGESTDTQYF.

This sequence joins TRBV6-1 and TRBJ2-7; D is unresolved. Between the trimmed V and J ends, which lost 0 bases and 12 bases, there was a span of 6 bases. The CDR3 is made up of 10 amino acids. The germline V gene encodes CDR1 MNHNS and CDR2 SASEGT. CDR3 bases: TGTGCCAGCAGTGAAGCGCGGAGGTACTTC. Translating gives CASSEARRYF.

The V and J genes are TRBV4-1 and TRBJ1-2; 8 bases align to TRBD1. The germline V gene encodes CDR1 MGHRA and CDR2 YSYEKL. The CDR3 runs to 17 residues. V lost 0 bases and J lost 2; bases outside the gene matches: 8. CDR3 protein: CASSQDPGGDSNYGYTF. DNA of the CDR3: TGCGCCAGCAGCCAAGACCCAGGGGGCGATTCCAACTATGGCTACACCTTC.

This clone has a single count. The CDR3 bases are TGTGCCAGCAGCAAAGGGGACAGGCCAAAAAACATTCAGTACTTC. Encoded protein: CASSKGDRPKNIQYF. This chain joins TRBV21-1 and TRBJ2-4; the D call of TRBD1 is as the table states it, not checked on the DNA. TRBV21-1 represents a pseudogene. The CDR3 is 15 residues long.